The 3 T cell receptor beta chains presented below share a single source sample, sequenced in a study of CD4 T cells in relation to SARS-CoV-2 and coronaviruses. Some clones are missing from TCRdb's copy, which holds only in-frame ones; the method was immunoSEQ multiplex PCR. Of about 23,000 clones in the sample, more than 65% are singletons; the top ten hold around 30%. The unexposed donors gave CD4+ T cells in about 2011-2018, prior to COVID-19. The cells were cultured for under 13 days before CD4+ T cells were isolated. For these TCRs, the target antigens are not known. Sequenced input: CD4+ T cells from PBMCs, cultured in vitro. The receptors shown here come from a human donor in good health.

The chain uses TRBV3-1 (or the pseudogene TRBV3-2) and TRBJ2-1, with 7 bases matching TRBD2. Germline lookup yields CDR1 LGHDT and CDR2 YNNKEL (reference sequence). The CDR3 consists of 14 residues. V lost 3 bases to trimming and J lost 1 base; unmatched junction nucleotides: 0. In DNA, the CDR3 is TGTGCCAGCAGCCAGGGAGGGTCCTACAATGAGCAGTTCTTC. Its protein product is CASSQGGSYNEQFF.

J is TRBJ2-3 and V is TRBV11-3; the match to TRBD2 covers 8 bases. The length of the CDR3 is 14 residues. The V and J ends lost 4 bases and 3 bases, in that order; junction bases with no gene match: 3. CDR1 and CDR2 from the germline V gene are SGHNT and YENEEA. CDR3 sequence reads: CASSSPSGTDTQYF. The CDR3 DNA follows: TGTGCCAGCAGCTCGCCTAGCGGGACAGATACGCAGTATTTT. Looking up the rest from reference TRBV11-3 and TRBJ2-3 gives the full variable domain: EAGVVQSPRYKIIEKKQPVAFWCNPISGHNTLYWYLQNLGQGPELLIRYENEEAVDDSQLPKDRFSAERLKGVDSTLKIQPAELGDSAVYLCASSSPSGTDTQYFGPGTRLTVL.

The chain couples TRBV6-9 to TRBJ1-1; the match to TRBD1 covers 7 bases. Germline V gives CDR1 MNHGY, CDR2 SVAAGI. V shed 4 bases and J 3 bases; nucleotides not matched to a gene: 8. This CDR3 contains 15 residues. CDR3 sequence (DNA): TGTGCCAGCAGTTCCGATTCTCAGGGGGACACTGAAGCTTTCTTT. Amino acids: CASSSDSQGDTEAFF.